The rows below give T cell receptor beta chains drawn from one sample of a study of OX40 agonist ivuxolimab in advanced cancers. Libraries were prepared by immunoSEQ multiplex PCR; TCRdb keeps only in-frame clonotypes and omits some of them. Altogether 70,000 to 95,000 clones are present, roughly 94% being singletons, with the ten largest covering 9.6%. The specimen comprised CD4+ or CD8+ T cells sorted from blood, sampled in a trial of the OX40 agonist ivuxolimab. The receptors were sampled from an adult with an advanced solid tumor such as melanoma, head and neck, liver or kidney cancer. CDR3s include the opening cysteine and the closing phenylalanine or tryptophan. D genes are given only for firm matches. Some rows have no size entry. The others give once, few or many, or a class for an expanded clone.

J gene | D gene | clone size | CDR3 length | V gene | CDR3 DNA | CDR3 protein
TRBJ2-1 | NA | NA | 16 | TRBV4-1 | TGCGCCAGCAGCCAGCCCGGGAGAAGGTCCTACAATGAGCAGTTCTTC | CASSQPGRRSYNEQFF
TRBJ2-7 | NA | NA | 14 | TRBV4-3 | TGCGCCAGCAGCCAAGATTGGGGGTCCTACGAGCAGTACTTC | CASSQDWGSYEQYF
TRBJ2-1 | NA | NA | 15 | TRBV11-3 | TGTGCCAGCAGCTGCCGGGACCACTCCTACAATGAGCAGTTCTTC | CASSCRDHSYNEQFF
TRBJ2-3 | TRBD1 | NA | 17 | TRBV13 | TGTGCCAGCAGCAGCCGCGGACAGGCCCGGGTCCCAGATACGCAGTATTTT | CASSSRGQARVPDTQYF
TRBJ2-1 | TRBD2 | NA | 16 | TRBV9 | TGTGCCAGCAGCGTAGGGCTAGCGGACCCCTACAATGAGCAGTTCTTC | CASSVGLADPYNEQFF
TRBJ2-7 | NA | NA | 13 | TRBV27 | TGTGCCAGCAGTTTAAGGGGGTTCCACGAGCAGTACTTC | CASSLRGFHEQYF
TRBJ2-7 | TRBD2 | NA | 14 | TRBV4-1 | TGCGCCAGCAGCCCAGCGGGGATAATCTACGAGCAGTACTTC | CASSPAGIIYEQYF
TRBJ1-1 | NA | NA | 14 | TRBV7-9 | TGTGCCAGCTTCATGGCGGCGGAAGAGACTGAAGCTTTCTTT | CASFMAAEETEAFF
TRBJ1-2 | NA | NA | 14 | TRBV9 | TGTGCCAGCAGCGTAGCCTCACCAAACTATGGCTACACCTTC | CASSVASPNYGYTF
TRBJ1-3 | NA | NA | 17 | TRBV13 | TGTGCCAGCAGCTTAGGCCGAGGGCTGGAACTAGGAAACACCATATATTTT | CASSLGRGLELGNTIYF
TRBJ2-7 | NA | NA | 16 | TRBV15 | TGTGCCACCAGCTTACCACGGGACTCCTGGGGGTACGAGCAGTACTTC | CATSLPRDSWGYEQYF
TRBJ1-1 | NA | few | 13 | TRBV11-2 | TGTGCCAGCAGCTTAGATATGGGGTCTGAAGCTTTCTTT | CASSLDMGSEAFF
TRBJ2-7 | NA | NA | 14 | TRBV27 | TGTGCCAGCAGTTTACGCGGGACCCACTACGAGCAGTACTTC | CASSLRGTHYEQYF
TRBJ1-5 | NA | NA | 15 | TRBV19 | TGTGCCAGTAGTATAATGGCAGTGGACAATCAGCCCCAGCATTTT | CASSIMAVDNQPQHF
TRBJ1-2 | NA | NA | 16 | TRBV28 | TGTGCCAGCGGACAACCTCAGGAGCCGAATGTTGGGGGCTACACCTTC | CASGQPQEPNVGGYTF
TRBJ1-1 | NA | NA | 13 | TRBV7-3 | TGTGCCAGCAGCTTAGCAGTAGGGACCGAAGCTTTCTTT | CASSLAVGTEAFF
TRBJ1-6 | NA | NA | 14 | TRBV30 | TGTGCCTGGAGCTTGGACTACGGGGTTTCACCCCTCCACTTT | CAWSLDYGVSPLHF
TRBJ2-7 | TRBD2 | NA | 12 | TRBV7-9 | TGTGCCAGCAGCTTAGGGACTAGCGAGCAGTACTTC | CASSLGTSEQYF
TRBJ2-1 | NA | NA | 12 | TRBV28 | TGTGCCAGCAGTACGGACTCTACCTCCCAGTTCTTC | CASSTDSTSQFF
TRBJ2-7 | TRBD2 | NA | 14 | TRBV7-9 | TGTGCCAGCAGCCTCCGACTAGCGACGGACGAGCAGTACTTC | CASSLRLATDEQYF
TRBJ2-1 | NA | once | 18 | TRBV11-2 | TGTGCCAGCAGCTTAGACCAATTAAGGGGACAACTTGTGAATGAGCAGTTCTTC | CASSLDQLRGQLVNEQFF
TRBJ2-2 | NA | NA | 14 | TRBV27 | TGTGCCAGCAGTTTAGGCCAGGGTACTGGGGAGCTGTTTTTT | CASSLGQGTGELFF
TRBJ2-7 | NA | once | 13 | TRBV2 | TGTGCCAGCAGTGAATGGCAGGGGAACGAGCAGTACTTC | CASSEWQGNEQYF
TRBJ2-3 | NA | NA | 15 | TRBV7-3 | TGTGCCAGCAGCTTAGTCGGGGGAGGCACAGATACGCAGTATTTT | CASSLVGGGTDTQYF
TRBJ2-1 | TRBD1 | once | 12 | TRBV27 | TGTGCCAGCAGCCTAAGACAGGGCAAGCAGTTCTTC | CASSLRQGKQFF
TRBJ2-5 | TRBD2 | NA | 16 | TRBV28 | TGTGCCAGCAGTTCAAGATACGGGGGGGACAAAGAGACCCAGTACTTC | CASSSRYGGDKETQYF
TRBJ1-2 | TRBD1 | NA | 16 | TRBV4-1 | TGCGCCAGCAGCTTGATCGACAGGGAGGGATTGGATGGCTACACCTTC | CASSLIDREGLDGYTF
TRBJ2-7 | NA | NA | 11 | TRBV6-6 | TGTGCCAGCAGGGGGGCTTACGAGCAGTACTTC | CASRGAYEQYF
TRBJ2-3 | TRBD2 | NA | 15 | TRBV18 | TGTGCCAGCTCACTAGCGGGGGGAGAAACAGATACGCAGTATTTT | CASSLAGGETDTQYF
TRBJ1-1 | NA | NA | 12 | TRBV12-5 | TGTGCTAGTCAGCGGGAGGGCACTGAAGCTTTCTTT | CASQREGTEAFF
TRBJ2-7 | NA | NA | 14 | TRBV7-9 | TGTGCCAGCAGCCGGGTCCATGGGCCCGACGAGCAGTACTTC | CASSRVHGPDEQYF
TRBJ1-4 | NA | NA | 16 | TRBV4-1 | TGCGCCAGCAGCCTTATAGAGGGGGGCCAGAATGAAAAACTGTTTTTT | CASSLIEGGQNEKLFF
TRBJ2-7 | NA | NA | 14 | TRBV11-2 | TGTGCCAGCAGAGAGGGGGGGCTGAACTACGAGCAGTACTTC | CASREGGLNYEQYF
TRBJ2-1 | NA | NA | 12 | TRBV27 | TGTGCCAGCAGTTTACAAAACAATGAGCAGTTCTTC | CASSLQNNEQFF
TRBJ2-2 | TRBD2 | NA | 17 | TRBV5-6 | TGTGCCAGCAGCTTTCTAGCGGGTACTATCGAACACCGGGGAGCTGTTTTT | CASSFLAGTIEHRGAVF
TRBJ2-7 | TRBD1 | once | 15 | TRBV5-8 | TGTGCCAGCAGCTTGGAGCCGGGACAGGTAGGGGAGCAGTACTTC | CASSLEPGQVGEQYF
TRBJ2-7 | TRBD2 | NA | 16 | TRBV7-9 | TGTGCCAGCAGCACGGGGACTAGCGGGATGTTATACGAGCAGTACTTC | CASSTGTSGMLYEQYF
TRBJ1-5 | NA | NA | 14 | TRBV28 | TGTGCCAGCACCCCCCCCCAGGGTGGTCAGCCCCAGCATTTT | CASTPPQGGQPQHF
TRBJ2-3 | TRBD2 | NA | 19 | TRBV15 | TGTGCCACCAGCAGAGTTTCAGGACTAGCGGGAGGAAGCACAGATACGCAGTATTTT | CATSRVSGLAGGSTDTQYF
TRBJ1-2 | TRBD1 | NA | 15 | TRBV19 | TGTGCCAGTAGTATCGAGGGACAGAGGTCCTATGGCTACACCTTC | CASSIEGQRSYGYTF
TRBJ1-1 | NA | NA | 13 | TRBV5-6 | TGTGCCAGCACCCCAGGACAGCACACTGAAGCTTTCTTT | CASTPGQHTEAFF
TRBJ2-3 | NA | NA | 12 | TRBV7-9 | TGTGCCAGCAGCTTGGATCTTTATACGCAGTATTTT | CASSLDLYTQYF
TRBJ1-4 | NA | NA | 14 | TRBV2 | TGTGCCAGCAGCAAAGGGTGGGGTAATGAAAAACTGTTTTTT | CASSKGWGNEKLFF
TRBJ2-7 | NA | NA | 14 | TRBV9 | TGTGCCAGCAGCGTAGCTGGGGGTCCCTACGAGCAGTACTTC | CASSVAGGPYEQYF
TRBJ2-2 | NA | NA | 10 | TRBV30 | TGTGCCTGGAGGGCCGGGGAGCTGTTTTTT | CAWRAGELFF
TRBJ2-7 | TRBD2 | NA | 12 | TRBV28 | TGTGCCAGCAGCCGGGACTATTACGAGCAGTACTTC | CASSRDYYEQYF
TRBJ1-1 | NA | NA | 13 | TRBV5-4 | TGTGCCAGCACCAGGTGGGGATGGGGGGAAGCTTTCTTT | CASTRWGWGEAFF
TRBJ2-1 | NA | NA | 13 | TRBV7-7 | TGTGCCAGCAGCATCTCCCAGGGAAGTGAGCAGTTCTTC | CASSISQGSEQFF
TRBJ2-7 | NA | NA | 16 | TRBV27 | TGTGCCAGCAGTTTATCTGGGGCGGCAGAATCCTACGAGCAGTACTTC | CASSLSGAAESYEQYF
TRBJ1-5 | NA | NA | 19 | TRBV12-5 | TGTGCTAGTGGTTTGGTACAAGGAGGAAGGCCATCCCACAATCAGCCCCAGCATTTT | CASGLVQGGRPSHNQPQHF
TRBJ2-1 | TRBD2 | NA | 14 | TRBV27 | TGTGCCAGCACCTCTAGCGGGAGTTTTAATGAGCAGTTCTTC | CASTSSGSFNEQFF
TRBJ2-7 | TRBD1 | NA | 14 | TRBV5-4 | TGTGCCAGCAGCCCCGGACAGGGTTCCTACGAGCAGTACTTC | CASSPGQGSYEQYF
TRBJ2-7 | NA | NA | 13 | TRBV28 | TGTGCCAGCAGACGGCTTGGACGATACGAGCAGTACTTC | CASRRLGRYEQYF